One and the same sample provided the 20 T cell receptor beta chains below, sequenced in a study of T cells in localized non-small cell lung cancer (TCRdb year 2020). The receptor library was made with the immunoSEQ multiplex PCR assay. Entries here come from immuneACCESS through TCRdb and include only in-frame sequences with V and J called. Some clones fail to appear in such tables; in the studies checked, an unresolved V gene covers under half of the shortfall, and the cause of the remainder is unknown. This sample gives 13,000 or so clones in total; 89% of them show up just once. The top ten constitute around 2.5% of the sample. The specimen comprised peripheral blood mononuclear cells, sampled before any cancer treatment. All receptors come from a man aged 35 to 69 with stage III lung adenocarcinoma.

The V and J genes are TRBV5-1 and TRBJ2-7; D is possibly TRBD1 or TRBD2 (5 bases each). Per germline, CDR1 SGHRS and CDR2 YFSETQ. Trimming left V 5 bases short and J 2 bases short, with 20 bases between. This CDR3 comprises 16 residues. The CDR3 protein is CASRPTSGLTTYEQYF. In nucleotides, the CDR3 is TGCGCCAGCAGACCTACCTCGGGGCTGACAACCTACGAGCAGTACTTC.

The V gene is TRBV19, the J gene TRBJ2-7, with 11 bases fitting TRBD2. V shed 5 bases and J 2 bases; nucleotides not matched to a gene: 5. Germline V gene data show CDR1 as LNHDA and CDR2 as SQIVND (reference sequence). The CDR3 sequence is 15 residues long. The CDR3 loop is CASSQTSGNPYEQYF. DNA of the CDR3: TGTGCCAGTAGTCAGACTAGCGGGAATCCCTACGAGCAGTACTTC.

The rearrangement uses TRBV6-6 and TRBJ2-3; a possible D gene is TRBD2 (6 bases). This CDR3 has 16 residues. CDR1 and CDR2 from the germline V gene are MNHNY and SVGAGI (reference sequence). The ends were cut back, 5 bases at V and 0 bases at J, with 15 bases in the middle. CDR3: CASSPHGGLSTDTQYF. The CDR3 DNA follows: TGTGCCAGCAGTCCCCATGGGGGACTTAGCACAGATACGCAGTATTTT.

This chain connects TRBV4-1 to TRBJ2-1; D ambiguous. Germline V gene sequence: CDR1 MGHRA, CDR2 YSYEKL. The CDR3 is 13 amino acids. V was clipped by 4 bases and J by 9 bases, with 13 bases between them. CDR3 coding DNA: TGCGCCAGCAGCCTCTCCCTTTTGACTGAGCAGTTCTTC. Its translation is CASSLSLLTEQFF.

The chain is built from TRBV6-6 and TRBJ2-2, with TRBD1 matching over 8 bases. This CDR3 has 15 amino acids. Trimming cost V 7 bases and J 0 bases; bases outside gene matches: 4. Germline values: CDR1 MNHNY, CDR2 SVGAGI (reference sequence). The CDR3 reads CASTGTGANTGELFF. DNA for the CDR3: TGTGCCAGCACCGGGACAGGAGCGAACACCGGGGAGCTGTTTTTT.

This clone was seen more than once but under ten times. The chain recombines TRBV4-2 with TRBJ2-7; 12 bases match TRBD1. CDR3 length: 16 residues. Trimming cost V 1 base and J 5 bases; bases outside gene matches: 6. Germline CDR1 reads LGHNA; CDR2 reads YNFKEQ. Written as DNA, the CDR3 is TGTGCCAGCAGCCAAGTACCGGGACAGGGGGCTGACGAGCAGTACTTC. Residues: CASSQVPGQGADEQYF.

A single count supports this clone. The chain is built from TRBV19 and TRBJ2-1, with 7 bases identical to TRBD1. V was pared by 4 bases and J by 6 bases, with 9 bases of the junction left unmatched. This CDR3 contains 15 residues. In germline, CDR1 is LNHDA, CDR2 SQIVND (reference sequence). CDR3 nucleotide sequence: TGTGCCAGTAGTACCCGGACAGGCTCAGTCAATGAGCAGTTCTTC. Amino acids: CASSTRTGSVNEQFF. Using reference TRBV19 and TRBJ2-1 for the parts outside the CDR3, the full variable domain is DGGITQSPKYLFRKEGQNVTLSCEQNLNHDAMYWYRQDPGQGLRLIYYSQIVNDFQKGDIAEGYSVSREKKESFPLTVTSAQKNPTAFYLCASSTRTGSVNEQFFGPGTRLTVL.

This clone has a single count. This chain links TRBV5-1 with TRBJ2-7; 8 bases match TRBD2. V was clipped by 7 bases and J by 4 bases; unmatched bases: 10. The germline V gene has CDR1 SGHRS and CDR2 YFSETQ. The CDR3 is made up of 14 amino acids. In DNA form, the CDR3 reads TGCGCCAGCGGGCTAGCGGCTAGCGGGTACGAGCAGTACTTC. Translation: CASGLAASGYEQYF. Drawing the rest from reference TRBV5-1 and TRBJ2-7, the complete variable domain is KAGVTQTPRYLIKTRGQQVTLSCSPISGHRSVSWYQQTPGQGLQFLFEYFSETQRNKGNFPGRFSGRQFSNSRSEMNVSTLELGDSALYLCASGLAASGYEQYFGPGTRLTVT.

CDR3 in DNA: TGTGCCAGCAGCTTAGTGGGGACAACGAACACTGAAGCTTTCTTT. This translates into CASSLVGTTNTEAFF. The V gene is TRBV7-9, the J gene TRBJ1-1, with a tentative D call TRBD1 (6 bases). The CDR3 has 15 amino acids. V lost 1 base and J 1 base, leaving 10 bases between the germline ends. From germline, CDR1 is SEHNR and CDR2 FQNEAQ (reference sequence).

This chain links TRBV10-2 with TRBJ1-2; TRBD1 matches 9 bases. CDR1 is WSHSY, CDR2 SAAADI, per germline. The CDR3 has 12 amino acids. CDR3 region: CTRQGGSYGYTF. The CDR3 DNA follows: TGCACCCGACAGGGGGGAAGCTATGGCTACACCTTC.

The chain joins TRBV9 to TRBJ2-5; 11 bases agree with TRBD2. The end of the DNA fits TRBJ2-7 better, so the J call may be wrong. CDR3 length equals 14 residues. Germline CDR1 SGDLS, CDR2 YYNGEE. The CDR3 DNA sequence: TGTGCCAGCAGCCCCGGGACTAGCGGCTACGAGCAGTACTTC. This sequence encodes CASSPGTSGYEQYF.

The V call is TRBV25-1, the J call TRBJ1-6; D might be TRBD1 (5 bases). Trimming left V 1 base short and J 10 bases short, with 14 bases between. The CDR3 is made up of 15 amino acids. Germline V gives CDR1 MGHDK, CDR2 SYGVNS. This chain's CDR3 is CASSESPGSGSPLHF. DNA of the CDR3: TGTGCCAGCAGTGAATCCCCAGGGTCGGGCTCACCCCTCCACTTT.

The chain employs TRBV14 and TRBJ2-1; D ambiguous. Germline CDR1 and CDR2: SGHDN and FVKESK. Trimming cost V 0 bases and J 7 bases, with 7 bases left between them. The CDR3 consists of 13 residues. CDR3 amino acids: CASSQDRRNEQFF. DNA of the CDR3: TGTGCCAGCAGCCAAGATAGACGGAATGAGCAGTTCTTC.

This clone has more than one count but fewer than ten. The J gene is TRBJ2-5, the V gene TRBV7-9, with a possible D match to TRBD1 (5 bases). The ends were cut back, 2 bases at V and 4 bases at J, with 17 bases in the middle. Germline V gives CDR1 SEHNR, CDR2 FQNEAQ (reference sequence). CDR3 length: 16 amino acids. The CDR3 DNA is TGTGCCAGCAGCTTATTTGGGTCAGGGTGGTCAGAGACCCAGTACTTC. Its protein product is CASSLFGSGWSETQYF. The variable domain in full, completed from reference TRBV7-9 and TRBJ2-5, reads DTGVSQNPRHKITKRGQNVTFRCDPISEHNRLYWYRQTLGQGPEFLTYFQNEAQLEKSRLLSDRFSAERPKGSFSTLEIQRTEQGDSAMYLCASSLFGSGWSETQYFGPGTRLLVL.

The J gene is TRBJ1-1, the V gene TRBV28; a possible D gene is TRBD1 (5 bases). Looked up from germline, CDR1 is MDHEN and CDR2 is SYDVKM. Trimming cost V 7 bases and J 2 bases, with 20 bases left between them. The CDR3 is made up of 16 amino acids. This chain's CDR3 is CASNTGVAGQNTEAFF. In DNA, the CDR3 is TGTGCCAGCAATACTGGAGTGGCAGGACAAAACACTGAAGCTTTCTTT.

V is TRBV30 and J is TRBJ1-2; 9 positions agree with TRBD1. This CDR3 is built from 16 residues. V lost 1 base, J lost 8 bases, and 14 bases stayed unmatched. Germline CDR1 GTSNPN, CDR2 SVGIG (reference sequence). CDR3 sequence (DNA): TGTGCCTGGAGTGCCGGGACAGGGCTCATTAGCTACGGCTACACCTTC. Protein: CAWSAGTGLISYGYTF.

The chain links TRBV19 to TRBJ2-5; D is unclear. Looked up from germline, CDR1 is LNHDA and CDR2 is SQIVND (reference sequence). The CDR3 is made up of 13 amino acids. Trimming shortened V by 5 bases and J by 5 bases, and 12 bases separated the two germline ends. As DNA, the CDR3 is TGTGCCAGTAGTTCGCAGGAACGGGAGACCCAGTACTTC. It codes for CASSSQERETQYF.

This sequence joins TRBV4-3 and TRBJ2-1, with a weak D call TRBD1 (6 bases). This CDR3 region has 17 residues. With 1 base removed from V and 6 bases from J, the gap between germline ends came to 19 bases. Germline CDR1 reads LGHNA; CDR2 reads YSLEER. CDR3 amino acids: CASSQVRTAAIFNEQFF. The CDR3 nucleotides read TGCGCCAGCAGCCAAGTTAGGACAGCGGCTATTTTCAATGAGCAGTTCTTC.

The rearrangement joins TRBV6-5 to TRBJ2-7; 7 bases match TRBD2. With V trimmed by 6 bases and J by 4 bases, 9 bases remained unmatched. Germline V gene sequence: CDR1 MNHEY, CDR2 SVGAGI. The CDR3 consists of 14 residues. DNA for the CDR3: TGTGCCAGCAGCCCCGGGACTAACCAGTACGAGCAGTACTTC. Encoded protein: CASSPGTNQYEQYF.

The DNA for the CDR3 is TGTGCCAGCACAGGGGGCGGCGAAGCTTTCTTT. Its translation: CASTGGGEAFF. The chain links TRBV6-5 to TRBJ1-1, with TRBD1 identical over 8 bases. CDR3 length: 11 amino acids. The junction had 3 bases not matched to a gene; V was cut back by 7 bases and J by 8 bases. Germline CDR1 MNHEY, CDR2 SVGAGI.